This T cell receptor (beta chain) emerged from a study of OX40 agonist ivuxolimab in advanced cancers. Study background: The eligibility criteria allowed prior anti-PD-1, anti-PD-L1 or anti-CTLA-4 therapy, and under 50% had some.

General study results and limits: On average, a greater number of expanded clones characterised CD8+ T cells relative to CD4+.

A word on this clone: Antigen: not known.

Clones were read by immunoSEQ multiplex PCR, and TCRdb kept only the in-frame ones, dropping some. The sample consists of under 20,000 clones, about 86% of them appearing once. The CDR3 is 13 amino acids. CDR1 is GTSNPN, CDR2 SVGIG, per germline (reference sequence). Trimming took off 2 bases at V and 4 bases at J, with 11 bases between the two ends. The rearrangement joins TRBV30 to TRBJ1-1, with D possibly being TRBD1 (5 bases). This receptor was obtained from an adult with an advanced solid tumor such as melanoma, head and neck, liver or kidney cancer. This specimen was CD4+ or CD8+ T cells sorted from blood, taken in a trial of the OX40 agonist ivuxolimab. The CDR3 DNA follows: TGTGCCTGGAGTAGAAACAGGTTCACTGAAGCTTTCTTT. It yields the protein CAWSRNRFTEAFF.